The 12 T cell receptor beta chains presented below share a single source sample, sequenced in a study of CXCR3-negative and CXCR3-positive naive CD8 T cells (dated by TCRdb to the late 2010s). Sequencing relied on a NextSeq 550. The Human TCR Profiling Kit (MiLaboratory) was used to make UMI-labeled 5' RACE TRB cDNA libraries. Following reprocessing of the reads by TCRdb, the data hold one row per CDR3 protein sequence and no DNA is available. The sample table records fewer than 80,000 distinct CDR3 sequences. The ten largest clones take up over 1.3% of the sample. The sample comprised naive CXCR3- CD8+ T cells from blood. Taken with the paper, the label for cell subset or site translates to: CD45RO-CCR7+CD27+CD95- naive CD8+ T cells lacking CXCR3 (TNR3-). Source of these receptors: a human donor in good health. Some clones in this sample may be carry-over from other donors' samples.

The chain's CDR3 is CASTQLQGLPEAFF. The gene calls are TRBV28 and TRBJ1-1. The CDR3 contains 14 residues. Germline CDR1 MDHEN, CDR2 SYDVKM.

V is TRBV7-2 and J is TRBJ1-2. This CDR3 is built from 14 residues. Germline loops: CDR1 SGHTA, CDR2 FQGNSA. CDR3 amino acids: CASSLVGGWNGYTF.

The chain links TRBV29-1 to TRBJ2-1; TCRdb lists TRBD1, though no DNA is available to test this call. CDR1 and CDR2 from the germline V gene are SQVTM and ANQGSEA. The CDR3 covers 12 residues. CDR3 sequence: CSVLGAGGEQFF.

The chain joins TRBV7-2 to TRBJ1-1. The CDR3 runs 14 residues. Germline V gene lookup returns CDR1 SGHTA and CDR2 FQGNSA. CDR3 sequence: CASSPFWGGTEAFF.

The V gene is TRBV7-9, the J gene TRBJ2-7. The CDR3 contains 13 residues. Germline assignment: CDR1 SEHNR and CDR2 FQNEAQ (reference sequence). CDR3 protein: CASSLVSSYEQYF.

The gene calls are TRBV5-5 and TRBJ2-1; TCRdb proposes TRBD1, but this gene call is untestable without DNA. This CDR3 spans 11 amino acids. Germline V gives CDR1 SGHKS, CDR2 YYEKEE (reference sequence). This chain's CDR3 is CASSLGPLYFF.

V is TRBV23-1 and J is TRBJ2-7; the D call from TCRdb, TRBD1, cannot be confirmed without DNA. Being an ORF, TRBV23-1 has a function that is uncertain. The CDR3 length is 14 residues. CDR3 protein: CASSYSDRDYEQYF.

CDR3 region: CASSTGAYEQFF. This chain connects TRBV19 to TRBJ2-1; the TCRdb D gene call, TRBD2, has no DNA to confirm it. This CDR3 is 12 amino acids long. Germline V gene data show CDR1 as LNHDA and CDR2 as SQIVND (reference sequence).

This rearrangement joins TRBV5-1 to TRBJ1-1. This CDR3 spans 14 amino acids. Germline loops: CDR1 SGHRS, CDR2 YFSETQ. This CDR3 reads CASSLSRPDTEAFF.

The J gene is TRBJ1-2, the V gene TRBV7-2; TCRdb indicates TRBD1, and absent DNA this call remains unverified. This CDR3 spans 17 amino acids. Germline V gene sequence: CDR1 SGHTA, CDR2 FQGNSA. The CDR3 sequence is CASSLDSMLAGDYGYTF.

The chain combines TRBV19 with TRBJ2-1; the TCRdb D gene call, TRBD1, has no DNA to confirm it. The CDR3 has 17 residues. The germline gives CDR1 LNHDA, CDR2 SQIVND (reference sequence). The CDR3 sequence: CASTSRGPHYSYNEQFF.

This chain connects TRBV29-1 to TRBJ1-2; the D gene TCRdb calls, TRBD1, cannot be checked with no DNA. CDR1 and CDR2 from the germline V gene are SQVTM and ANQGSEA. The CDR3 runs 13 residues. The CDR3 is CSAPDRLDYGYTF.